The present TCR beta chain was sequenced within a study of blood T cell repertoires in COVID-19. Whole-study context: Whether acute or convalescent, the COVID-19 samples came from the United States, Italy and Spain. The analysed material was cDNA or gDNA that came from T cells, B-cell-depleted T cells, or PBMCs.

In the source study's methods: Reference gene primer amplification gave nucleated cell count estimates. Sequenced by immunoSEQ multiplex PCR; TCRdb stores in-frame clones only, minus some. The V and J calls and clone size were taken over from that table, and D and trimming were inferred from the DNA. Of around 70,000 clones detected, roughly nine tenths appear once; the ten largest clones hold less than 9.5%. Germline V CDR1 and CDR2: LNHDA, SQIVND (reference sequence). The CDR3 extends over 16 amino acids. The ends were cut back, 1 base at V and 0 bases at J, with 10 bases in the middle. The source of this sequence is a human donor in a cohort sampled during active COVID-19. Sample: peripheral blood. This sequence joins TRBV19 and TRBJ1-3, with D perhaps matching TRBD1 (6 bases). The CDR3 nucleotides read TGTGCCAGTAGTATAGCCGGGACACCCTCTGGAAACACCATATATTTT. As protein: CASSIAGTPSGNTIYF.